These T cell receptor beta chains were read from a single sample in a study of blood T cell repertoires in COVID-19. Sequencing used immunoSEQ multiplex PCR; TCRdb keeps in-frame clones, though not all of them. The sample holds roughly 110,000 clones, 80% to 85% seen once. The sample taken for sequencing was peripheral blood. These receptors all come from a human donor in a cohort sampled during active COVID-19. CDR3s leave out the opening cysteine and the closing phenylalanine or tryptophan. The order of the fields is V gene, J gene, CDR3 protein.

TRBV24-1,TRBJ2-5,ATSDVPGQETQY
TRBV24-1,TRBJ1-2,ATSEKDRSGYT
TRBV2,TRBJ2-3,ASRRDYDTQY
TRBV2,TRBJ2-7,ASSGPGGQQY
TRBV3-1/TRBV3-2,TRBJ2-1,ASSQPGQVSSYNEQF
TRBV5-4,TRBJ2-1,ASSLVARGLAPEQF
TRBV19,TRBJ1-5,ASSISGVSNQPQH
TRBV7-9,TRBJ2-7,ASSSDIKRGPFEQY
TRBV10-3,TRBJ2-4,AISESEDGAKNIQY
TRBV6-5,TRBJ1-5,ASTTGVNQPQH
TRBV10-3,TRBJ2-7,AISESPGGNEQY
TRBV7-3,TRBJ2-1,ASSPGSYNEQF
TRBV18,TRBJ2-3,ASSPQQGTDTQY
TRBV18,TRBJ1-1,ASSPGGSGNTEAF
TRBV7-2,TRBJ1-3,ASRPVGSSGNTIY
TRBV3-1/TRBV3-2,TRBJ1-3,ASSSPPPSSGNTIY
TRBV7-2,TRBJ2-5,ASSQGLASQETQY
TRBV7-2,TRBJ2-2,ASSSSGRNTGELF
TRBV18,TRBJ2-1,ASSQGTSGINEQF
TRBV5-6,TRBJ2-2,ASSLGSLGELF
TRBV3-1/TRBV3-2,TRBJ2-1,ASSQSPGRAYNEQF
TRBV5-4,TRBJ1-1,ASSPAGRTEAF
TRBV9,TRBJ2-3,ASSVGVGDTDTQY
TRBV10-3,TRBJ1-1,AIKRDTTTEAF
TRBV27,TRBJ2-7,ASSLTYPAYEQY
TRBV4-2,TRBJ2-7,ASSPGRDRSYEQY